This TCR beta chain was recorded in a study of T cell clones after liver transplantation. CDR3 length equals 13 residues. Germline values: CDR1 SGHRS, CDR2 YFSETQ. The V and J ends lost 3 bases and 6 bases, in that order; junction bases with no gene match: 3. TCRdb's table, derived via immunoSEQ multiplex PCR, lists solely in-frame clones and lacks some. The sample yields about 68,000 clones, 85% to 95% seen once. V gene TRBV5-1 combines with J gene TRBJ2-1, with 7 bases identical to TRBD1. The source was CD4+ T cells from blood, collected less than 26 months after liver transplant. The origin of this receptor is a human patient who received a liver transplant. The T cells may come from the graft donor. As DNA, the CDR3 is TGCGCCAGCAGCTCCAGGGGGAGCAATGAGCAGTTCTTC. Translated, it gives CASSSRGSNEQFF.